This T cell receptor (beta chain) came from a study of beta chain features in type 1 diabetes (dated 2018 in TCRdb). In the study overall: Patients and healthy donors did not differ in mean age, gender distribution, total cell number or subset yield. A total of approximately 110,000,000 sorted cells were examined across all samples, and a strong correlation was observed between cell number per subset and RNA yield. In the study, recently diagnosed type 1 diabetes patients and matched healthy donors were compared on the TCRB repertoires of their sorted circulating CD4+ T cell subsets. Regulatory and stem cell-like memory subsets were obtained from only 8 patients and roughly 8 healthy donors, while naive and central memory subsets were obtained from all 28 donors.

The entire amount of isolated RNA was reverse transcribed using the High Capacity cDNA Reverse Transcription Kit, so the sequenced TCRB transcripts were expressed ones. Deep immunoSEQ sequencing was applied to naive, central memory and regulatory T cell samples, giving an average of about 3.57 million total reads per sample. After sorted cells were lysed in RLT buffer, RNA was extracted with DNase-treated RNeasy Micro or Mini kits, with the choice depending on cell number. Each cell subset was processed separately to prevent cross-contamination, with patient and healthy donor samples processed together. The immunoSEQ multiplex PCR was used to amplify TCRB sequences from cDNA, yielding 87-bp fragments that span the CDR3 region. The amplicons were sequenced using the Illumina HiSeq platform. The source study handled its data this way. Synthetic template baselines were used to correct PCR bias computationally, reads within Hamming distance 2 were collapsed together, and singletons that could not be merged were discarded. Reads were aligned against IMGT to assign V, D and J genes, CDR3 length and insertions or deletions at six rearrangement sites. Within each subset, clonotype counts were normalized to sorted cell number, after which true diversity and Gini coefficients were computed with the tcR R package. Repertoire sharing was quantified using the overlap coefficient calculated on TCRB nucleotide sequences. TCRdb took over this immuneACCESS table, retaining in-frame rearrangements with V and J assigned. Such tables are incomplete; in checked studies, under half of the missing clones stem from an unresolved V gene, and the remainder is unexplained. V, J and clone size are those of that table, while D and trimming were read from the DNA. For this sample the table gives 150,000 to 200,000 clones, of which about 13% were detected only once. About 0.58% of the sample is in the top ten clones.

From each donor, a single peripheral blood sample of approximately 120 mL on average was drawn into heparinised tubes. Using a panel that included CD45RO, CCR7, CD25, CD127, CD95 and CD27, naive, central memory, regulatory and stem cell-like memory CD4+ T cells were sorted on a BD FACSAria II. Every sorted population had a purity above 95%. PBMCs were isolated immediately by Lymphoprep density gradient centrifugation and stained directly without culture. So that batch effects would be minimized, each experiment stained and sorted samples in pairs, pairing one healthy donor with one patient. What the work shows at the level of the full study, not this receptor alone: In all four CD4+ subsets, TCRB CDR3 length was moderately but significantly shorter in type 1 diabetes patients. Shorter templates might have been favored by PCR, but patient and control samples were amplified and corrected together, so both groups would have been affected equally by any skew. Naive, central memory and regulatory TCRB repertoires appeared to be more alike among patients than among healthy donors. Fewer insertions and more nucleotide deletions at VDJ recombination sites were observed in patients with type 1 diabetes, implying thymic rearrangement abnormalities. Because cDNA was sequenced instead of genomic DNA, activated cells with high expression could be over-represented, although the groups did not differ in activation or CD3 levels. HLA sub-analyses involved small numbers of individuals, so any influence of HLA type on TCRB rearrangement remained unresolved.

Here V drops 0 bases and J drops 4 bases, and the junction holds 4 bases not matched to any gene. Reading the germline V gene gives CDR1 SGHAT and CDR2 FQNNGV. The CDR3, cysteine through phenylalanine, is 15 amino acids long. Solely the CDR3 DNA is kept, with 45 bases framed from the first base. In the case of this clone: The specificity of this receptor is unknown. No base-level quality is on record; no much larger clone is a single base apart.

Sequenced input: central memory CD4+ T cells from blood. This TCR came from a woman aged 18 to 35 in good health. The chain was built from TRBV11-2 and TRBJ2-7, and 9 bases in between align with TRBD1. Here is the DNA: TGTGCCAGCAGCTTAGATGTCGGACAGGGGTACGAGCAGTACTTC. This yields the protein CASSLDVGQGYEQYF. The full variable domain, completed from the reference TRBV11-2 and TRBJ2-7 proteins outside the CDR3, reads EAGVAQSPRYKIIEKRQSVAFWCNPISGHATLYWYQQILGQGPKLLIQFQNNGVVDDSQLPKDRFSAERLKGVDSTLKIQPAKLEDSAVYLCASSLDVGQGYEQYFGPGTRLTVT.